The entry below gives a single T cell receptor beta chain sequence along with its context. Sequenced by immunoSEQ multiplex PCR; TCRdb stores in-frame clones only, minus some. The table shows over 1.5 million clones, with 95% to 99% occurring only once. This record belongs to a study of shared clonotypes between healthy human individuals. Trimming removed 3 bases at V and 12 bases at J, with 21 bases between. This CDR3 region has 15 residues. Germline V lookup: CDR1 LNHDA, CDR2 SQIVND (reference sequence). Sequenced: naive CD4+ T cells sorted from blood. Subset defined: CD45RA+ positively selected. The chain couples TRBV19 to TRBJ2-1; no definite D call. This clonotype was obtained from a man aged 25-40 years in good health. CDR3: CASSMGDSPLRVQFF. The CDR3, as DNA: TGTGCCAGTAGTATGGGCGATTCTCCCCTACGCGTGCAGTTCTTC.